The 17 T cell receptor beta chains reported below all come from one sample, sequenced in a study of cytomegalovirus exposure and HLA in healthy donors. The PCR made use of 60 Vbeta and 13 Jbeta primers. TCRdb's table, derived via immunoSEQ multiplex PCR, lists solely in-frame clones and lacks some. The table includes 75,000 to 90,000 clones, around 9.1% detected once. The specimen was PBMCs. These receptors originate from a man in his sixties in good health and CMV-seropositive.

This chain's CDR3 is CASDRQATGELFF. The CDR3 DNA reads as TGTGCCAGTGATAGACAGGCCACCGGGGAGCTGTTTTTT. The V and J genes are TRBV7-9 and TRBJ2-2; D is possibly TRBD1 (6 bases). The CDR3 is 13 amino acids. CDR1 is SEHNR and CDR2 is FQNEAQ in the germline V gene (reference sequence). Trimming cost V 9 bases and J 4 bases, with 12 bases left between them.

Only a few counts were recorded for this clone. This sequence joins TRBV7-8 and TRBJ2-1; 7 bases fit TRBD1. V dropped 1 base and J dropped 7; count of bases not matched to a gene: 16. The CDR3 is 18 residues long. Looked up from germline, CDR1 is SGHVS and CDR2 is FQNEAQ. The CDR3 DNA is TGTGCCAGCAGCTTAGGGGTTTGGGACAGCTCCCTTGGGAATGAGCAGTTCTTC. Residues: CASSLGVWDSSLGNEQFF.

This clone was picked up a small number of times. This rearrangement joins TRBV6-5 to TRBJ1-1, with 7 positions matching TRBD1. V shed 6 bases, J shed 4 bases, and the junction held 5 bases outside the gene matches. Germline V gene data show CDR1 as MNHEY and CDR2 as SVGAGI. There are 13 residues in the CDR3. CDR3 loop: CASSQGGGTEAFF. Here the CDR3 DNA reads TGTGCCAGCAGCCAGGGGGGAGGCACTGAAGCTTTCTTT.

This clone was observed a few times. The chain joins TRBV5-6 to TRBJ2-7, with TRBD2 matching 9 bases. Germline lookup yields CDR1 SGHDT and CDR2 YYEEEE. V dropped 4 bases and J dropped 4; count of bases not matched to a gene: 15. The CDR3 contains 17 residues. The CDR3 bases are TGTGCCAGCAGCCCGACCAATTGGACTAGCGACAGATACGAGCAGTACTTC. Amino acids: CASSPTNWTSDRYEQYF.

In its sample, this clone was seen a few times. This chain joins TRBV19 and TRBJ1-1; D ambiguous. The CDR3 contains 15 residues. CDR1 and CDR2 (germline): LNHDA, SQIVND (reference sequence). V dropped 9 bases and J dropped 1 base, with 18 bases sitting between them. Here the CDR3 reads CASQLREIGNTEAFF. Here the CDR3 DNA reads TGTGCCAGCCAACTAAGGGAGATTGGGAACACTGAAGCTTTCTTT.

This clone was counted between two and nine times. The rearrangement joins TRBV5-1 to TRBJ2-7; 9 positions agree with TRBD1. Germline lookup yields CDR1 SGHRS and CDR2 YFSETQ. V lost 4 bases and J lost 3; bases outside the gene matches: 2. This CDR3 contains 13 residues. DNA of the CDR3: TGCGCCAGCAGCGAGGACAGGGGCTACGAGCAGTACTTC. It translates to CASSEDRGYEQYF.

In this sample, this clone turned up a few times. This sequence joins TRBV7-2 and TRBJ1-4; 7 nucleotides match TRBD1. V trimming: 4 bases; J trimming: 5 bases; junction bases outside the gene matches: 7. The CDR3 runs 15 residues. Germline V CDR1 and CDR2: SGHTA, FQGNSA. CDR3 amino acids: CASSSQGQINEKLFF. The CDR3 DNA reads as TGTGCCAGCAGCTCGCAGGGACAGATAAATGAAAAACTGTTTTTT.

The chain is built from TRBV27 and TRBJ2-6; D gene ambiguous. Deletions cut 7 bases from V and 2 bases from J, with 15 bases between. This CDR3 contains 16 residues. Germline CDR1 MNHEY, CDR2 SMNVEV (reference sequence). CDR3 sequence (DNA): TGTGCCAGCATCCTTAGATTTGGTGCTGGGGCCAACGTCCTGACTTTC. Its translation: CASILRFGAGANVLTF.

In regard to this clone: Likely a read error: the CDR3 ends without its conserved phenylalanine or tryptophan. The V gene is TRBV5-6, the J gene TRBJ1-5, with 7 bases identical to TRBD1. The CDR3 consists of 17 residues. The germline V gene encodes CDR1 SGHDT and CDR2 YYEEEE. Here the CDR3 DNA reads TGTGCCAGAAGCTTGGTCCCACGGGACAGAGTAAATCAGCCCCAGCATGTT. Translated, it gives CARSLVPRDRVNQPQHV.

The chain combines TRBV6-4 with TRBJ2-1; the match to TRBD2 covers 7 bases. Germline V lookup: CDR1 MRHNA, CDR2 SNTAGT. This CDR3 is 16 amino acids long. Trimming took 4 bases from V and 1 from J; bases not matched to a gene: 7. The CDR3, as DNA: TGTGCCAGCAGTGCCGAAATGGGGGGGTCCTACAATGAGCAGTTCTTC. Translating it yields CASSAEMGGSYNEQFF.

CDR3 coding DNA: TGTGCCAGTAGTATAGCCCGAGTGGCGGATGGCTACACCTTC. It encodes CASSIARVADGYTF. V usage is TRBV19 and J usage is TRBJ1-2, with D uncertain. Trimming left V 1 base short and J 6 bases short, with 12 bases between. This CDR3 has 14 residues. Germline V gene lookup returns CDR1 LNHDA and CDR2 SQIVND (reference sequence).

This clone showed up just a few times. The rearrangement joins TRBV7-2 to TRBJ1-5; no clear D. The CDR3 totals 13 residues. Trimming pared 4 bases from V and 11 bases from J, leaving 15 bases between. The germline V gene has CDR1 SGHTA and CDR2 FQGNSA. Written as DNA, the CDR3 is TGTGCCAGCAGCTACGGAGGATCTGGGGCCCAGCATTTT. Protein: CASSYGGSGAQHF.

The gene calls are TRBV4-2 and TRBJ1-5; tentative D call: TRBD1 (5 bases). V shed 0 bases and J shed 0 bases, with 18 bases lying between them. Germline V gene data show CDR1 as LGHNA and CDR2 as YNFKEQ. CDR3 size: 19 residues. The CDR3 loop is CASSQDGGSTKHSNQPQHF. The DNA of the CDR3 is TGTGCCAGCAGCCAAGATGGGGGGTCAACAAAACATAGCAATCAGCCCCAGCATTTT.

This clone was counted a few times. The V and J genes are TRBV7-9 and TRBJ1-5; 8 bases are shared with TRBD1. The CDR3 is 14 amino acids. The ends lost 4 bases at V and 2 bases at J; junction bases unmatched: 1. Germline CDR1 and CDR2: SEHNR and FQNEAQ (reference sequence). CDR3 sequence (DNA): TGTGCCAGCAGCTCGACAGGGGGCAATCAGCCCCAGCATTTT. Translated: CASSSTGGNQPQHF.

This clone was counted between two and nine times. The V and J genes are TRBV30 and TRBJ1-5; TRBD1 is a possible D gene (5 bases). Trimming pared 2 bases from V and 7 bases from J, leaving 15 bases between. CDR3 size: 14 residues. Looked up from germline, CDR1 is GTSNPN and CDR2 is SVGIG (reference sequence). In DNA, the CDR3 is TGTGCCTGGAGTACCCAGGGTTCACGGCAGCCCCAGCATTTT. It translates to CAWSTQGSRQPQHF.

The chain is built from TRBV2 and TRBJ2-2; TRBD1 agrees at 7 bases. Germline-derived CDR1 and CDR2 are SNHLY and FYNNEI. This CDR3 is built from 14 residues. V was clipped by 6 bases and J by 1 base; unmatched bases: 2. The CDR3 nucleotides read TGTGCCAGCAGAGGGGGCAGGAACACCGGGGAGCTGTTTTTT. This gives the protein CASRGGRNTGELFF. The complete variable domain, with remaining parts taken from reference TRBV2 and TRBJ2-2, reads EPEVTQTPSHQVTQMGQEVILRCVPISNHLYFYWYRQILGQKVEFLVSFYNNEISEKSEIFDDQFSVERPDGSNFTLKIRSTKLEDSAMYFCASRGGRNTGELFFGEGSRLTVL.

Only one count was recorded for this clone. The chain couples TRBV19 to TRBJ2-4; 8 bases map to TRBD1. J was trimmed by 0 bases and V by 6 bases; bases with no gene match: 10. CDR3 size: 17 residues. CDR1 and CDR2 from the germline V gene are LNHDA and SQIVND (reference sequence). CDR3 sequence: CASSRTGTSLAKNIQYF. The CDR3 nucleotides read TGTGCCAGTAGCCGGACAGGGACTTCCTTAGCCAAAAACATTCAGTACTTC.